This T cell receptor beta chain was obtained from a study of regulatory T cells in long-lasting Graves disease. Study-wide results and caveats: Persistent Graves' disease cases displayed lower TCR diversity than newly diagnosed ones.

Sequencing libraries for TCR beta were prepared with iRepertoire HTBI primers and Arm-PCR of CDR3 regions. MiXCR was run by TCRdb on the multiplex PCR reads, yielding one entry per CDR3 protein. The repertoire holds under 450,000 distinct CDR3 sequences, approximately 25% seen once, with under 35% in the top ten. Time point reported: persistent/refractory GD, antithyroid drugs over 5 years with positive TRAb. Construction of the TCR library relied on RNA isolated from PBMCs. Many counts were recorded for this clonotype. No antigen is known for it. The sequencing here drew on peripheral blood mononuclear cells (PBMCs), taken when the disease was refractory, from a patient treated with antithyroid drugs. The TCR sequence derives from a woman aged 35 to 49 with Graves disease.

CDR3 region: CASSLWMERSANTGELFF. The CDR3 DNA is TGTGCCAGCAGTTTATGGATGGAGCGGAGCGCGAACACCGGGGAGCTGTTTTTT. The chain uses TRBV28 and TRBJ2-2; D perhaps matches TRBD2 (5 bases). Trimming removed 0 bases from V and 0 bases from J, with 14 bases in between. The germline CDR1 and CDR2 sequences are MDHEN and SYDVKM. The CDR3 spans 18 residues.